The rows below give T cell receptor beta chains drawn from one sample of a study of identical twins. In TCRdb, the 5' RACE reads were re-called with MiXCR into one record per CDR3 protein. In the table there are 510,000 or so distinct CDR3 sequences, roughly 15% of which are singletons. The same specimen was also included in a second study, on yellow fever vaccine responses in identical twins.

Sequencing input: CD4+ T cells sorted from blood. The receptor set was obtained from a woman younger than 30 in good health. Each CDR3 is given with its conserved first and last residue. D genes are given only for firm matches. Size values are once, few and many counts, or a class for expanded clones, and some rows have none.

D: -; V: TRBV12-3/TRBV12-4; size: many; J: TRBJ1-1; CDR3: CASKGGDSNTEAFF; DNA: TGTGCCAGCAAGGGGGGGGACTCGAACACTGAAGCTTTCTTT
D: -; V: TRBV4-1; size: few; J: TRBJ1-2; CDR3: CASSQDRTDRNYGYTF; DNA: TGCGCCAGCAGCCAAGACCGGACAGACCGAAATTATGGCTACACCTTC
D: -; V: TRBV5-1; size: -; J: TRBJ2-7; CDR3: CASSLGGGPNEQYF; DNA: TGCGCCAGCAGCTTGGGAGGGGGGCCTAACGAGCAGTACTTC
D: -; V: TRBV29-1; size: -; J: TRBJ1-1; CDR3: CSVVPFSGAEETTEAFF; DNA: TGCAGCGTTGTTCCATTTTCAGGGGCTGAGGAAACCACTGAAGCTTTCTTT
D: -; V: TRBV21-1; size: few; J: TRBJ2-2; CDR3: CASSKKGVGVGKTGELFF; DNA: TGTGCCAGCAGCAAAAAGGGGGTAGGGGTCGGAAAAACCGGGGAGCTGTTTTTT
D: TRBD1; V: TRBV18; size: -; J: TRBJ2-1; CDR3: CASSPGQGSSNEQFF; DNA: TGTGCCAGCTCGCCGGGACAGGGAAGTAGCAATGAGCAGTTCTTC
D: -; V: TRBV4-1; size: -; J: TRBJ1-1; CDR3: CASTSGGGAWNTEAFF; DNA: TGCGCCAGCACCTCGGGAGGGGGGGCGTGGAACACTGAAGCTTTCTTT
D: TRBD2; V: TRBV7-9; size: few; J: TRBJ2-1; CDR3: CASRLAGVNLNNEQFF; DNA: TGTGCCAGCAGACTAGCGGGAGTTAATTTGAACAATGAGCAGTTCTTC
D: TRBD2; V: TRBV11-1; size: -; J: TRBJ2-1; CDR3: CASSLGLAGGPRSYNEQFF; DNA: TGTGCCAGCAGCTTAGGTCTAGCGGGGGGGCCGAGGTCCTACAATGAGCAGTTCTTC
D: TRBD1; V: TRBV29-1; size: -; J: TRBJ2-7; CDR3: CSGQQGAEQYF; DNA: TGCAGCGGGCAACAGGGGGCCGAGCAGTACTTC
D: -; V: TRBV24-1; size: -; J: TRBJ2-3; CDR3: CATPAGGFTDTQYF; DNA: TGTGCCACCCCTGCCGGGGGCTTCACAGATACGCAGTATTTT
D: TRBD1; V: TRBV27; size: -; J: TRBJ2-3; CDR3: CASSQRQGTGDTQYF; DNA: TGTGCCAGCAGCCAGCGACAGGGGACCGGGGATACGCAGTATTTT
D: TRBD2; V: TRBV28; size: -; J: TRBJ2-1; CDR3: CASSTTGGGYNVQFF; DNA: TGTGCCAGCAGTACCACTGGCGGGGGTTACAATGTGCAGTTCTTC
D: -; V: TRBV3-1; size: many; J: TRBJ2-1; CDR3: CASSQDGLPTSEIQFF; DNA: TGTGCCAGCAGCCAAGACGGCCTCCCGACTTCAGAGATACAGTTCTTC
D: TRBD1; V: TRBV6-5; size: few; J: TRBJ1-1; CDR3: CASSYSTGLGVDTEAFF; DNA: TGTGCCAGCAGTTACTCGACAGGGTTAGGAGTAGACACTGAAGCTTTCTTT
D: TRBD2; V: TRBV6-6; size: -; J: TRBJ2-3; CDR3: CASRPPTSHTQYF; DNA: TGTGCCAGCAGGCCCCCGACTAGCCATACGCAGTATTTT
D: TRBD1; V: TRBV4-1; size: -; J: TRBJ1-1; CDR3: CASSRTGGPEAFF; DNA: TGCGCCAGCAGCCGGACAGGAGGTCCTGAAGCTTTCTTT
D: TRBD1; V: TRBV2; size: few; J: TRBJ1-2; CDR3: CASNSPGQSPNDYGYTF; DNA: TGTGCCAGCAATTCCCCGGGACAGAGCCCGAACGACTATGGCTACACCTTC
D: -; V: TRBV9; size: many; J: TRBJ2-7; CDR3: CASSVDFYSEQYF; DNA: TGTGCCAGCAGCGTAGACTTCTATAGCGAGCAGTACTTC
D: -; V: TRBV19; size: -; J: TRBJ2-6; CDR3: CASSIGRGATGANVLTF; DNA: TGTGCCAGTAGTATTGGGAGGGGGGCTACCGGGGCCAACGTCCTGACTTTC
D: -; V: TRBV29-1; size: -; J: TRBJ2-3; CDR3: CSYRGGDTQYF; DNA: TGCAGCTACAGGGGGGGAGATACGCAGTATTTT